A single sample is the source of the 9 T cell receptor beta chains below, sequenced in a study of T cells in Graves' hyperthyroidism and ophthalmopathy. RNA transcripts provided the source from which TCR beta CDR3 regions were amplified. The TCR CDR3 was amplified in a first-round RT-PCR using the HTBI primer set. MiXCR was run by TCRdb on the multiplex PCR reads, yielding one entry per CDR3 protein. The table lists 650,000 to 850,000 distinct CDR3 sequences, under 20% of them singletons. Sample: blood. Receptors originate from a woman between 45 and 60 years old with Graves' hyperthyroidism that later progressed to Graves' ophthalmopathy.

This clonotype was seen at least ten times. This CDR3 is CASSHYESHTIYF. In nucleotides, the CDR3 is TGTGCCAGCAGCCATTATGAGTCACACACCATATATTTT. The V gene is TRBV3-1, the J gene TRBJ1-3; D unresolved. Germline V lookup: CDR1 LGHDT, CDR2 YNNKEL (reference sequence). V lost 3 bases and J lost 8, with 11 bases in between. This CDR3 has 13 amino acids.

This clonotype was seen repeatedly, ten times or more. The rearrangement joins TRBV12-3 or TRBV12-4 to TRBJ1-1; 7 bases match TRBD1. The CDR3 is 16 residues long. V was clipped by 6 bases and J by 4 bases; unmatched bases: 14. CDR3 bases: TGTGCCAGCAGCCGACAACAGGGGCGGATGATCACTGAAGCTTTCTTT. Its protein is CASSRQQGRMITEAFF.

In this sample, this clonotype turned up a few times. This chain links TRBV3-1 with TRBJ2-1, with D tentatively TRBD2 (6 bases). The germline V and J ends were trimmed by 7 bases and 9 bases, with 28 bases remaining between them. The CDR3 spans 17 residues. The V gene's germline CDR1 is LGHDT and CDR2 YNNKEL (reference sequence). Written as DNA, the CDR3 is TGTGCCAGCACCCCAGGCCTCAATAATGCGGGGCGAGGTGAGCAGTTCTTC. It yields the protein CASTPGLNNAGRGEQFF.

The rearrangement joins TRBV6-5 to TRBJ1-2, with D possibly being TRBD1 (6 bases). Per germline, CDR1 MNHEY and CDR2 SVGAGI. Deletions cut 7 bases from V and 2 bases from J, with 20 bases between. The CDR3 spans 16 residues. CDR3 loop: CASTYSRGHLNYGYTF. CDR3 DNA sequence: TGTGCCAGCACCTACTCCAGGGGACACTTAAACTATGGCTACACCTTC.

This clonotype was counted between two and nine times. This chain joins TRBV7-3 and TRBJ1-1; tentative D call: TRBD1 (5 bases). The CDR3 consists of 20 residues. V lost 0 bases to trimming and J lost 1 base, with 24 bases between them. In germline, CDR1 is SGHTA, CDR2 FQGTGA. The CDR3 loop is CASSLTLPTVVETENTEAFF. CDR3 in DNA: TGTGCCAGCAGCTTAACCCTACCCACCGTCGTGGAGACAGAGAACACTGAAGCTTTCTTT.

The J gene is TRBJ1-3, the V gene TRBV6-2 or TRBV6-3; D is ambiguous. CDR1 is MNHEY and CDR2 is SVGEGT in the germline V gene. V was trimmed by 6 bases and J by 0 bases, leaving 9 bases between them. The CDR3 loop spans 14 amino acids. The CDR3 loop reads CASRNLASGNTIYF. For the CDR3, the DNA is TGTGCCAGCAGGAACCTGGCCTCTGGAAACACCATATATTTT.

This chain links TRBV10-3 with TRBJ1-6, with 7 bases that match TRBD1. The V gene end was trimmed by 10 bases and the J gene end by 11 bases; junction bases not matched to a gene: 14. CDR1 and CDR2 (germline): ENHRY, SYGVKD. This CDR3 spans 14 amino acids. The CDR3 DNA sequence: TGTGCCACGGGACAGTATACTCCCGCAGCACCCCTCCACTTT. Its translation: CATGQYTPAAPLHF.

This clonotype was found many times. This chain uses TRBV12-3 or TRBV12-4 with TRBJ2-7; 7 bases map to TRBD1. The CDR3 totals 14 residues. V trimming: 6 bases; J trimming: 4 bases; junction bases outside the gene matches: 9. CDR3 in amino acids: CASSGIRGQYEQYF. The CDR3 DNA reads as TGTGCCAGCAGCGGCATTAGGGGACAGTACGAGCAGTACTTC.

This clonotype was found many times. This rearrangement joins TRBV2 to TRBJ2-2; D is undetermined. V shed 7 bases and J shed 3 bases, with 9 bases lying between them. Germline V lookup: CDR1 SNHLY, CDR2 FYNNEI. The CDR3 extends over 13 amino acids. In nucleotides, the CDR3 is TGTGCCAGCACGTGGGCTTACACCGGGGAGCTGTTTTTT. This codes for CASTWAYTGELFF.